This is a list of T cell receptor beta chains from one sample in a study of T-cell reconstitution after alpha-beta-depleted transplantation in children. TCRdb fed the PCR reads into MiXCR, producing one record per CDR3 protein. The table records about 120,000 distinct CDR3 sequences, roughly 24% of them present only once. The sequences come from PBMCs, mostly from graft donor cells, collected 180 days after TCRalphabeta/CD19-depleted stem cell transplant. These receptor sequences come from a male patient between 2 and 9 years old who had a stem cell transplant for chronic granulomatous disease, so the T cells may come from the graft donor. The CDR3 runs from the conserved cysteine through the conserved F or W. A D gene is named only where the DNA matches it firmly. Some rows have no size entry. The others give once, few or many, or a class for an expanded clone.

abundance	d_gene	v_gene	j_gene	CDR3aa	CDR3nt
many	TRBD2	TRBV7-2	TRBJ2-3	CASSSPGLAGGSDTQYF	TGTGCCAGCAGCTCGCCGGGACTAGCGGGAGGATCGGATACGCAGTATTTT
many	TRBD2	TRBV12-3/TRBV12-4	TRBJ2-7	CASRSSGRPYEQYF	TGTGCCAGTCGATCTAGCGGGAGGCCCTACGAGCAGTACTTC
few	-	TRBV29-1	TRBJ2-2	CSVEVGPSTGELFF	TGCAGCGTTGAGGTGGGGCCGAGCACCGGGGAGCTGTTTTTT
many	-	TRBV20-1	TRBJ2-7	CSARDRLAGSYEQYF	TGCAGTGCTAGAGATAGGTTGGCAGGATCCTACGAGCAGTACTTC
few	TRBD2	TRBV6-2/TRBV6-3	TRBJ2-7	CASSSSGTGYYEQYF	TGTGCCAGCAGCTCTAGCGGGACGGGATACTACGAGCAGTACTTC
few	TRBD2	TRBV29-1	TRBJ2-1	CSATGLAGDNEQFF	TGCAGCGCTACCGGACTAGCGGGAGACAATGAGCAGTTCTTC
-	TRBD2	TRBV11-2	TRBJ2-7	CASSPGLAGAPGQYF	TGTGCCAGCAGCCCAGGACTAGCGGGAGCCCCGGGTCAGTACTTC
-	-	TRBV7-7	TRBJ2-7	CASSLTDSSYEQYF	TGTGCCAGCAGCTTAACGGACAGTTCCTACGAGCAGTACTTC
-	-	TRBV18	TRBJ1-5	CASSPERSVNQPQHF	TGTGCCAGCTCACCAGAGCGATCAGTTAATCAGCCCCAGCATTTT
many	-	TRBV27	TRBJ2-1	CASSLSPGDEQFF	TGTGCCAGCAGTTTATCGCCTGGCGATGAGCAGTTCTTC
few	TRBD1	TRBV15	TRBJ1-6	CATSRDFTQGKSPLHF	TGTGCCACCAGCAGAGATTTCACACAGGGGAAATCACCCCTCCACTTT
few	-	TRBV24-1	TRBJ2-1	CATSSGQSYNEQFF	TGTGCCACCAGCTCAGGGCAGTCCTACAATGAGCAGTTCTTC
many	-	TRBV7-3	TRBJ2-5	CASSSQGGQETQYF	TGTGCCAGCAGCTCCCAGGGGGGGCAAGAGACCCAGTACTTC
few	-	TRBV5-6	TRBJ1-1	CASSPQMNTEAFF	TGTGCCAGCAGTCCACAAATGAACACTGAAGCTTTCTTT
many	-	TRBV20-1	TRBJ2-1	CSAGADSYNEQFF	TGCAGTGCTGGAGCGGACTCCTACAATGAGCAGTTCTTC
-	-	TRBV7-8	TRBJ1-4	CASSLDLGLGKLFF	TGTGCCAGCAGCTTAGATTTAGGGCTGGGAAAACTGTTTTTT
few	-	TRBV20-1	TRBJ2-1	CSAIPLTRLRGYNEQFF	TGCAGTGCTATTCCCCTGACCCGACTACGAGGGTACAATGAGCAGTTCTTC
many	-	TRBV7-3	TRBJ2-1	CASGRSDNEQFF	TGTGCCAGCGGGAGGTCGGACAATGAGCAGTTCTTC
-	TRBD2	TRBV6-5	TRBJ2-3	CASSYSTLAGGLGDTQYF	TGTGCCAGCAGTTACTCGACGTTAGCGGGAGGGCTCGGAGATACGCAGTATTTT
few	-	TRBV12-3/TRBV12-4	TRBJ2-5	CASSFWGKTQYF	TGTGCCAGCAGTTTTTGGGGGAAGACCCAGTACTTC
many	TRBD2	TRBV9	TRBJ2-3	CASSVGLAGGLDTQYF	TGTGCCAGCAGCGTAGGACTAGCGGGGGGCCTAGATACGCAGTATTTT
-	-	TRBV12-3/TRBV12-4	TRBJ2-7	CASSLVGSYYEQYF	TGTGCCAGCAGTCTGGTAGGGAGTTACTACGAGCAGTACTTC
few	-	TRBV10-3	TRBJ2-3	CAISADGADTQYF	TGTGCCATCAGCGCGGACGGGGCAGATACGCAGTATTTT
many	TRBD2	TRBV27	TRBJ2-7	CATKTSGRSDEQYF	TGTGCCACCAAGACTAGCGGGAGATCGGACGAGCAGTACTTC
-	-	TRBV28	TRBJ1-1	CASRSYERMGEAFF	TGTGCCAGCAGATCTTACGAGCGAATGGGTGAAGCTTTCTTT
few	-	TRBV29-1	TRBJ1-1	CSVVRGGAEAFF	TGCAGCGTTGTCCGAGGTGGCGCTGAAGCTTTCTTT
few	TRBD2	TRBV20-1	TRBJ2-5	CSASDLAGSGGTQYF	TGCAGTGCTAGCGATCTAGCGGGATCCGGAGGGACCCAGTACTTC
-	TRBD1	TRBV7-9	TRBJ2-7	CASSFGTGNEQYF	TGTGCCAGCAGCTTTGGGACAGGGAACGAGCAGTACTTC
-	-	TRBV28	TRBJ2-3	CASSYLTDTQYF	TGTGCCAGCAGTTATCTTACAGATACGCAGTATTTT
many	TRBD2	TRBV5-1	TRBJ2-4	CASSRTFGLAGVNIQYF	TGCGCCAGCAGCCGAACCTTTGGACTAGCGGGAGTAAACATTCAGTACTTC
many	-	TRBV7-8	TRBJ1-1	CASSLSPRGVPGTEAFF	TGTGCCAGCAGCTTATCACCCAGAGGCGTACCGGGCACTGAAGCTTTCTTT
many	-	TRBV29-1	TRBJ2-7	CSVVLDYEQYF	TGCAGCGTTGTTTTAGACTACGAGCAGTACTTC
-	-	TRBV12-3/TRBV12-4	TRBJ2-1	CASSSGGGTVYNEQFF	TGTGCCAGCAGTTCTGGAGGGGGGACCGTATACAATGAGCAGTTCTTC
many	TRBD1	TRBV20-1	TRBJ1-4	CSAWTGEVEKLFF	TGCAGTGCCTGGACAGGGGAGGTTGAAAAACTGTTTTTT
-	-	TRBV20-1	TRBJ2-6	CSAPPGWSGANGLTF	TGCAGTGCCCCGCCTGGCTGGTCTGGGGCCAACGGCCTGACTTTC
medium-sized	TRBD2	TRBV29-1	TRBJ2-3	CSVEAGTSGRSDTQYF	TGCAGCGTTGAAGCCGGGACTAGCGGGAGATCAGATACGCAGTATTTT
few	TRBD1	TRBV4-3	TRBJ1-4	CASTKTGGRAEKLFF	TGCGCCAGCACAAAAACAGGGGGGAGGGCGGAAAAACTGTTTTTT
-	TRBD1	TRBV9	TRBJ2-5	CASSPRTGSETQYF	TGTGCCAGCAGCCCACGGACAGGGAGTGAGACCCAGTACTTC
many	-	TRBV5-1	TRBJ2-2	CASSPSLATTPTGELFF	TGCGCCAGCAGCCCGTCCTTAGCGACCACCCCCACCGGGGAGCTGTTTTTT
few	-	TRBV29-1	TRBJ2-2	CSVARSNTGELFF	TGCAGCGTTGCAAGATCGAACACCGGGGAGCTGTTTTTT